Listed below are T cell receptor beta chains from one sample, sequenced in a study of neoadjuvant nivolumab and ipilimumab in lung cancer. Only in-frame clones appear in the TCRdb table, and some are missing; sequencing was by immunoSEQ multiplex PCR. The profile shows fewer than 20,000 clones, 87% of them singletons. The sequences come from peripheral blood, collected before neoadjuvant nivolumab, alone or with ipilimumab. The receptors come from an adult with non-small cell lung cancer. Both conserved end residues are part of each CDR3. The order of the fields is clone size, V gene, J gene, D gene, CDR3 protein, CDR3 DNA. D genes are given only for firm matches. A clone size is listed for some rows: how often the clone was seen (once, few, many), or a class if it is expanded.

>-|TRBV11-2|TRBJ2-1|TRBD2
CASSLGAGTRVSEQFF
TGTGCCAGCAGCTTAGGCGCTGGGACTAGAGTCAGTGAGCAGTTCTTC
>-|TRBV2|TRBJ1-2|-
CASSQSPGNYGYTF
TGTGCCAGCAGTCAATCCCCAGGCAACTATGGCTACACCTTC
>once|TRBV30|TRBJ2-7|-
CAWSGQVNEQYF
TGTGCCTGGAGTGGACAGGTTAACGAGCAGTACTTC
>once|TRBV30|TRBJ1-5|-
CAWRGQLNQPQHF
TGCGCCTGGAGGGGTCAGCTTAATCAGCCCCAGCATTTT
>-|TRBV29-1|TRBJ2-5|TRBD1
CSAGEQGVVPTQYF
TGCAGCGCGGGGGAACAGGGGGTCGTGCCGACCCAGTACTTC
>-|TRBV5-5|TRBJ1-1|-
CASSLAEGPAAFF
TGTGCCAGCAGCTTGGCCGAGGGGCCCGCGGCTTTCTTT
>-|TRBV28|TRBJ2-1|TRBD1
CASSFLTGVNEQFF
TGTGCCAGCAGTTTCCTGACAGGGGTGAATGAGCAGTTCTTC
>-|TRBV30|TRBJ1-4|-
CAWSRKTVTNEKLFF
TGTGCCTGGAGTAGGAAGACGGTGACTAATGAAAAACTGTTTTTT
>-|TRBV15|TRBJ1-2|-
CATSRPGFNYGYTF
TGTGCCACCAGTAGACCGGGATTTAACTATGGCTACACCTTC
>-|TRBV7-9|TRBJ2-7|-
CASSLEYGADEQYF
TGTGCCAGCAGCTTAGAGTACGGAGCGGACGAGCAGTACTTC
>-|TRBV5-4|TRBJ2-7|TRBD2
CASSAGTSGSYEQYF
TGTGCCAGCAGTGCCGGGACTAGCGGGAGTTACGAGCAGTACTTC
>-|TRBV18|TRBJ1-2|TRBD1
CASSQPGGVDYGYTF
TGTGCCAGCTCACAACCAGGGGGAGTGGACTATGGCTACACCTTC
>-|TRBV7-9|TRBJ2-7|-
CASSFSKKGTGEQYF
TGTGCCAGCAGCTTCTCTAAGAAGGGGACGGGCGAGCAGTACTTC
>-|TRBV20-1|TRBJ2-5|-
CSAMGGGTQYF
TGCAGTGCCATGGGCGGAGGGACCCAGTACTTC